This entry features one TCR beta chain sequence. A single count supports this clonotype. Its recognized antigen is unknown. This may come from a read error, since a much larger clone is one base off. The data were obtained in a study of glioma-infiltrating T cells (dated by TCRdb to about 2016). At the level of the whole study: TCR alpha- and beta-chain repertoires were sequenced from glioma tissue, non-neoplastic brain tissue and matched peripheral blood mononuclear cells. To gauge divergence between tissue and blood T-cell populations, every tissue-infiltrating repertoire was compared against the peripheral blood repertoire from the same patient. The paired cohort comprised three low-grade glioma patients, about eight primary glioblastoma patients and three non-glioma patients contributing non-neoplastic brain tissue.

Here is what the overall study found, with its caveats: VJ-independent divergence between tissue and blood was found to be below expectation in non-neoplastic patients but above expectation in all gliomas, particularly low-grade gliomas. Very few CDR3 sequences were shared between tissue and blood, attributed to high CDR3 diversity and limited sampling. Group comparisons rested on small numbers: three non-neoplastic, three low-grade glioma and roughly eight glioblastoma patients.

TCR alpha and beta CDR3 regions were amplified with the iRepertoire nested amplicon-rescue multiplex PCR (arm-PCR) platform from RNA. For one-step reverse transcription and amplification, roughly 95-450 ng of tissue mRNA or PBMC total RNA was used as input. Following bead purification, Illumina adapters were added through a secondary multiplex PCR, and the libraries were then gel-purified between 200 and 400 bp. Internal 6-nucleotide barcodes were carried by the libraries and were used for demultiplexing. Sequencing of the libraries was done on an Illumina MiSeq using 2x220 or 2x250 nucleotide paired-end reads. Processing in the source paper ran as follows. Paired reads were merged using FLASH 1.2.11 and were aligned to the GRCh37 human genome using BWA-MEM, after which TRA and TRB reads were extracted. An IMGT-derived reference of cassette sequences and CDR3 motifs, with pseudogenes included, was used for V and J assignment. Reads were translated in three frames, and productive CDR3s were defined by a C…FGXG motif without stop codons. Clonotypes were defined as unique combinations of V-J cassette pair and CDR3 amino acid sequence. Hamming distance filtering was applied to reads, with thresholds set by the sequence error rate of each sample in mapped regions. The public reads were quality trimmed at Q25 with fastp and then assembled into clones with MiXCR by TCRdb, keeping productive beta chains. A single entry per CDR3 protein holds the most common genes and DNA from its merged rows. TCRdb, not the original authors, processed these V and J calls. The sample data list over 70,000 distinct CDR3 sequences, and under 30% of these were observed just once. Roughly 6.7% of the sample is in the top ten clones.

This TCR derives from a human donor with low-grade glioma or glioblastoma, undergoing nonglioma brain surgery, or in good health (not recorded which). Sequencing was done on a sample of glioma tissue, nonneoplastic brain tissue, or PBMCs (not recorded which).

The CDR3 protein: CSAGTMGGTESEQYF. The DNA reads TGCAGTGCTGGAACCATGGGAGGGACTGAATCCGAGCAGTACTTC. Recombination linked TRBV20-1 to TRBJ2-7; TRBD2 fits 7 bases in the junction. From a lookup of the germline V gene (reference sequence), CDR1 and CDR2 are DFQATT and SNEGSKA. At the junction V is shortened by 5 bases and J by 6 bases; bases outside the gene matches: 16. The CDR3 covers 15 residues, taking in both the cysteine and the phenylalanine. Just CDR3 DNA is preserved here, 45 bases in frame from base 1.